Following are 4 T cell receptor beta chains from one sample sequenced in a study of identical twins. MiXCR, applied by TCRdb to the 5' RACE reads, yields one record per CDR3 protein. The sample holds about 1.7 million distinct CDR3 sequences, less than 35% seen once. Sequenced sample: cord blood. These receptors all come from a newborn girl in good health.

About this clonotype: A much more abundant neighbour one base away suggests this may be a read error. The chain employs TRBV5-1 and TRBJ2-5; D ambiguous. The CDR3 loop spans 12 amino acids. Germline V lookup: CDR1 SGHRS, CDR2 YFSETQ. V gave up 0 bases and J gave up 5 bases, with 5 bases separating them. The CDR3 sequence is CASSLVMETQYF. The CDR3 coding sequence is TGCGCCAGCAGCTTGGTGATGGAGACCCAGTACTTC. Complete variable domain (other parts from reference TRBV5-1 and TRBJ2-5): KAGVTQTPRYLIKTRGQQVTLSCSPISGHRSVSWYQQTPGQGLQFLFEYFSETQRNKGNFPGRFSGRQFSNSRSEMNVSTLELGDSALYLCASSLVMETQYFGPGTRLLVL.

This clonotype was counted at least ten times. The chain uses TRBV5-1 and TRBJ2-1; 8 positions match TRBD2. Germline loops: CDR1 SGHRS, CDR2 YFSETQ. The CDR3 length is 14 residues. V shed 0 bases, J shed 6 bases, and the junction held 2 bases outside the gene matches. CDR3 sequence: CASSLDLAGNEQFF. CDR3 sequence (DNA): TGCGCCAGCAGCTTGGATCTAGCGGGCAATGAGCAGTTCTTC.

This chain uses TRBV25-1 with TRBJ2-3, with 8 positions matching TRBD2. V lost 2 bases to trimming and J lost 0 bases; unmatched junction nucleotides: 4. Germline CDR1 and CDR2: MGHDK and SYGVNS. CDR3 length equals 16 residues. CDR3 residues: CASSEGSGSSTDTQYF. The DNA for the CDR3 is TGTGCCAGCAGTGAAGGAAGCGGGAGTAGCACAGATACGCAGTATTTT. The entire variable domain, with the rest obtained from reference TRBV25-1 and TRBJ2-3, is as follows: EADIYQTPRYLVIGTGKKITLECSQTMGHDKMYWYQQDPGMELHLIHYSYGVNSTEKGDLSSESTVSRIRTEHFPLTLESARPSHTSQYLCASSEGSGSSTDTQYFGPGTRLTVL.

This clonotype was counted between two and nine times. The chain couples TRBV20-1 to TRBJ2-5, with TRBD1 identical over 7 bases. The V and J ends lost 6 bases and 5 bases, in that order; junction bases with no gene match: 9. The CDR3 has 13 residues. CDR1 DFQATT and CDR2 SNEGSKA come from the germline V gene (reference sequence). The CDR3 is CSARRQGTETQYF. The CDR3 nucleotides read TGCAGTGCCAGGAGACAGGGTACGGAGACCCAGTACTTC.